A single sample gave rise to the 26 T cell receptor beta chains below, sequenced in a study of blood T cell repertoires in COVID-19. Method: immunoSEQ multiplex PCR; TCRdb's copy keeps in-frame clones and lacks some. Of 250,000 to 300,000 clones in the sample, about 70% were seen once. The sequencing sample was made of peripheral blood. Source of these receptors: an elderly woman with acute or convalescent COVID-19.

The chain is built from TRBV6-5 and TRBJ2-5; weak D call: TRBD2 (5 bases). Germline CDR1 is MNHEY and CDR2 is SVGAGI. The CDR3 runs to 15 residues. V was clipped by 2 bases and J by 5 bases, with 15 bases between them. The CDR3 is CASSYGGLGIETQYF. CDR3 nucleotides: TGTGCCAGCAGTTACGGCGGGTTAGGTATTGAGACCCAGTACTTC.

CDR3 nucleotides: TGCAGCGCCCGACAGGGATATAATGAAAAACTGTTTTTT. As protein: CSARQGYNEKLFF. The chain joins TRBV29-1 to TRBJ1-4, with TRBD1 identical over 7 bases. The CDR3 sequence is 13 residues long. V lost 7 bases, J lost 4 bases, and 6 bases stayed unmatched. Germline CDR1 and CDR2: SQVTM and ANQGSEA.

The chain recombines TRBV7-9 with TRBJ2-7, with 7 bases fitting TRBD2. The trim removed 4 bases at V and 6 bases at J, leaving 12 bases unmatched. Germline values: CDR1 SEHNR, CDR2 FQNEAQ (reference sequence). This CDR3 region has 15 residues. The CDR3 bases are TGTGCCAGCAGCTCCAACAGCGGGACCGTCTCCGAGCAGTACTTC. Translated, it gives CASSSNSGTVSEQYF.

The chain carries TRBV7-6 and TRBJ1-5; the D gene is possibly TRBD1 (6 bases). CDR1 is SGHVS, CDR2 FNYEAQ, per germline. The CDR3 extends over 20 amino acids. Trimming removed 0 bases from V and 1 base from J, with 22 bases in between. The CDR3 region is CASSLALRQANCRSNQPQHF. The DNA of the CDR3 is TGTGCCAGCAGCTTAGCACTGAGACAGGCCAATTGCAGGAGCAATCAGCCCCAGCATTTT.

This clone occurred once. The chain is built from TRBV6-5 and TRBJ1-1; TRBD1 agrees at 7 bases. CDR1 is MNHEY and CDR2 is SVGAGI in the germline V gene. The CDR3 is 15 residues long. J lost 7 bases, V lost 6 bases, and 14 bases had no gene match. The CDR3 spells CASSTGDYWFSEAFF. CDR3 in DNA: TGTGCCAGCAGCACAGGGGATTACTGGTTTAGTGAAGCTTTCTTT.

V usage is TRBV6-1 and J usage is TRBJ1-5, with a possible D match to TRBD1 (5 bases). Germline CDR1 reads MNHNS; CDR2 reads SASEGT. This CDR3 is 16 amino acids long. V lost 2 bases and J 1 base, leaving 12 bases between the germline ends. CDR3 amino acids: CASSEIWGRSNQPQHF. As DNA, the CDR3 is TGTGCCAGCAGTGAAATATGGGGCAGGAGCAATCAGCCCCAGCATTTT.

As regards this clone: A read error may account for a junction end that differs from germline. J is TRBJ2-7 and V is TRBV6-5; TRBD2 matches 13 bases. The germline V gene has CDR1 MNHEY and CDR2 SVGAGI. This CDR3 has 14 residues. CDR3 region: CASSYRLGLAGAQF. The CDR3 DNA reads TGTGCCAGCAGTTACAGGCTTGGACTAGCGGGAGCCCAGTTC.

The chain links TRBV6-2 or TRBV6-3 to TRBJ1-3; 7 bases map to TRBD1. Germline V gives CDR1 MNHEY, CDR2 SVGEGT. The CDR3 sequence is 15 residues long. V lost 6 bases, J lost 2 bases, and 7 bases stayed unmatched. This CDR3 is CASSRRTGAGNTIYF. The CDR3, as DNA: TGTGCCAGCAGCCGAAGGACAGGAGCTGGAAACACCATATATTTT.

The chain links TRBV19 to TRBJ2-7; the D is unclear. This CDR3 region has 18 residues. Trimming cost V 2 bases and J 2 bases, with 22 bases left between them. Per germline, CDR1 LNHDA and CDR2 SQIVND (reference sequence). CDR3 sequence (DNA): TGTGCCAGTAGTATATCTGCAAGTCTTTACTCAGGCCCCTACGAGCAGTACTTC. Translating it yields CASSISASLYSGPYEQYF.

This chain links TRBV7-3 with TRBJ2-5; 8 bases match TRBD1. Trimming at V came to 2 bases and at J to 4 bases, leaving 3 bases not matched to a gene. Germline V gene data show CDR1 as SGHTA and CDR2 as FQGTGA. CDR3 size: 14 residues. The CDR3 DNA follows: TGTGCCAGCAGCTTAGGACAGGGTTCAGAGACCCAGTACTTC. The encoded protein is CASSLGQGSETQYF.

The rearrangement uses TRBV6-5 and TRBJ1-5; no reliable D call. Germline V gene sequence: CDR1 MNHEY, CDR2 SVGAGI. The CDR3 loop spans 14 amino acids. Trimming pared 7 bases from V and 0 bases from J, leaving 10 bases between. CDR3 bases: TGTGCCAGCACCCAGGTCCATAGCAATCAGCCCCAGCATTTT. It codes for CASTQVHSNQPQHF.

V and J are TRBV2 and TRBJ1-2; D gene uncertain. V was clipped by 3 bases and J by 3 bases, with 8 bases between them. CDR3 length equals 13 residues. Per germline, CDR1 SNHLY and CDR2 FYNNEI. The CDR3 protein is CASSDIRDYGYTF. The CDR3 DNA follows: TGTGCCAGCAGTGATATTCGAGACTATGGCTACACCTTC.

V usage is TRBV19 and J usage is TRBJ1-3; 7 positions agree with TRBD1. Germline-derived CDR1 and CDR2 are LNHDA and SQIVND (reference sequence). The V and J ends lost 10 bases and 6 bases, in that order; junction bases with no gene match: 12. The CDR3 loop spans 14 amino acids. The chain's CDR3 is CATTPADRLNTIYF. DNA for the CDR3: TGTGCCACTACACCAGCGGACAGGTTAAACACCATATATTTT.

This chain connects TRBV5-5 to TRBJ2-2; D gene uncertain. The germline V and J ends were trimmed by 1 base and 4 bases, with 11 bases remaining between them. The V gene's germline CDR1 is SGHKS and CDR2 YYEKEE (reference sequence). The CDR3 consists of 15 residues. In DNA form, the CDR3 reads TGTGCCAGCAGCTTGTCCCAGTTACGCACCGGGGAGCTGTTTTTT. This translates into CASSLSQLRTGELFF.

This chain connects TRBV30 to TRBJ2-3; a weak D match, TRBD1 (6 bases). The CDR3 is 14 residues long. CDR1 is GTSNPN and CDR2 is SVGIG in the germline V gene (reference sequence). Trimming cost V 0 bases and J 2 bases, with 9 bases left between them. CDR3 in DNA: TGTGCCTGGAGTGTACAGGGATCCACAGATACGCAGTATTTT. As protein: CAWSVQGSTDTQYF.

The chain links TRBV10-2 to TRBJ2-3; TRBD2 is a possible D gene (7 bases). The CDR3 covers 17 residues. CDR1 is WSHSY, CDR2 SAAADI, per germline. Trimming took off 6 bases at V and 0 bases at J, with 19 bases between the two ends. CDR3 loop: CASSTGRAGASTDTQYF. CDR3 DNA: TGCGCCAGCAGCACAGGGAGGGCCGGAGCTAGCACAGATACGCAGTATTTT.

V usage is TRBV5-4 and J usage is TRBJ2-2; 14 positions match TRBD2. V lost 4 bases and J lost 6; bases outside the gene matches: 14. There are 19 residues in the CDR3. CDR1 is SGHNT, CDR2 YYREEE, per germline (reference sequence). The DNA for the CDR3 is TGTGCCAGCAGCAAATCCGGGACTAGCGGGAGTTGGGGCGCCGGGGAGCTGTTTTTT. As protein: CASSKSGTSGSWGAGELFF.

J is TRBJ1-2 and V is TRBV18, with TRBD1 matching over 10 bases. Per the germline V gene, CDR1 is KGHSH and CDR2 is LQKENI. The CDR3 has 16 residues. Trimming took 3 bases from V and 4 from J; bases not matched to a gene: 8. In DNA, the CDR3 is TGTGCCAGCTCACCTCCGGGACAGGGGAATCGCTATGGCTACACCTTC. Its protein product is CASSPPGQGNRYGYTF.

The chain couples TRBV7-9 to TRBJ1-4; maybe TRBD1 (6 bases). CDR1 and CDR2 (germline): SEHNR, FQNEAQ (reference sequence). Trimming cost V 4 bases and J 3 bases, with 18 bases left between them. This CDR3 is built from 17 residues. The CDR3, as DNA: TGTGCCAGCAGCTCACAGGAGAGGGGGTGGGCTAATGAAAAACTGTTTTTT. Translating gives CASSSQERGWANEKLFF.

This clone was seen just once. The chain has TRBV3-1 (or the pseudogene TRBV3-2) and TRBJ1-2; D is unclear. Germline CDR1 and CDR2: LGHDT and YNNKEL (reference sequence). V was shortened by 3 bases and J by 8 bases, with 13 bases between the two germline ends. CDR3 size: 13 residues. The CDR3: CASSQTPASGYTF. CDR3 coding DNA: TGTGCCAGCAGCCAGACCCCCGCTAGCGGCTACACCTTC.

V usage is TRBV20-1 and J usage is TRBJ2-5; D is unresolved. The CDR3 is 10 residues long. Germline V CDR1 and CDR2: DFQATT, SNEGSKA (reference sequence). The CDR3 reads CSPLAETQYF. CDR3 bases: TGCAGCCCTCTGGCTGAGACCCAGTACTTC.

This clone was observed a handful of times. The gene calls are TRBV6-6 and TRBJ2-5, with D perhaps matching TRBD2 (6 bases). V was shortened by 8 bases and J by 1 base, with 11 bases between the two germline ends. The CDR3 spans 13 residues. Germline V gene lookup returns CDR1 MNHNY and CDR2 SVGAGI (reference sequence). Here the CDR3 reads CASSTSSQETQYF. For the CDR3, the DNA is TGTGCCAGCTCTACTAGCAGCCAAGAGACCCAGTACTTC.

CDR3 sequence reads: CASSLEAGAYNEQFF. The DNA for the CDR3 is TGTGCCAGCAGCTTAGAGGCGGGGGCGTACAATGAGCAGTTCTTC. J is TRBJ2-1 and V is TRBV7-2; possibly TRBD2 for D (7 bases). The CDR3 is 15 residues long. The germline V gene has CDR1 SGHTA and CDR2 FQGNSA. V gave up 1 base and J gave up 4 bases, with 11 bases separating them.

The V call is TRBV3-1 (or the pseudogene TRBV3-2), the J call TRBJ1-2; D call uncertain. The V and J ends lost 4 bases and 11 bases respectively, with 17 bases between them. Germline values: CDR1 LGHDT, CDR2 YNNKEL (reference sequence). The CDR3 consists of 13 residues. The CDR3 bases are TGTGCCAGCAGCCCCGGGAACCCTCGAAGTTACACCTTC. It codes for CASSPGNPRSYTF.

In this sample, this clone turned up once. The V call is TRBV4-3, the J call TRBJ2-1, with 8 bases aligning to TRBD2. The V segment lost 0 bases and the J segment 9 bases; nucleotides outside the gene matches: 4. Per germline, CDR1 LGHNA and CDR2 YSLEER. This CDR3 contains 14 residues. This CDR3 is CASSQEPGGGEQFF. The CDR3 bases are TGCGCCAGCAGCCAAGAACCGGGGGGGGGTGAGCAGTTCTTC.

The chain carries TRBV10-3 and TRBJ1-2; tentative D call: TRBD1 (6 bases). This CDR3 is 16 amino acids long. Germline lookup yields CDR1 ENHRY and CDR2 SYGVKD. V was shortened by 0 bases and J by 7 bases, with 18 bases between the two germline ends. The CDR3 region is CAISESVGGTMTGYTF. CDR3 bases: TGTGCCATCAGTGAGTCGGTCGGTGGGACAATGACTGGCTACACCTTC.